This T cell receptor (beta chain) was retrieved from a study of human thymus T cells. Surgeons resected thymus tissue during corrective heart surgery. Study-level results: In thymic and blood repertoires alike, V and J usage looked biased.

V shed 4 bases and J shed 2 bases, with 11 bases lying between them. CDR1 is SGHDN and CDR2 is FVKESK in the germline V gene. The length of the CDR3 is 14 residues. The table came from immunoSEQ multiplex PCR; TCRdb's copy has only in-frame clones and leaves some out. The data hold about 130,000 clones, with 90% to 95% observed a single time. Worth noting for this clone: Its specificity is unknown.

The genes are TRBV14 and TRBJ1-1; D call uncertain. The sample comprised thymus tissue. The sequence was obtained from a boy under three years old with a congenital heart defect but otherwise immunologically healthy. CDR3 nucleotide sequence: TGTGCCAGCAGCCCGCAGACCGCAAACACTGAAGCTTTCTTT. Translating gives CASSPQTANTEAFF.